The rows below give T cell receptor beta chains drawn from one sample of a study of blood T cell repertoires in COVID-19. The protocol was immunoSEQ multiplex PCR, while the TCRdb copy is restricted to in-frame clones and leaves out a portion. The sample shows some 400,000 clones, 70% to 90% of them seen only once. The sample comprised peripheral blood. The receptors stem from a human donor in a cohort sampled during active COVID-19. Each CDR3 is given with its conserved first and last residue. D genes are given only for firm matches. Expanded clones get a size class; other rows say once, few or many, or leave the size out.

abundance	j_gene	v_gene	d_gene	CDR3nt	CDR3aa
NA	TRBJ1-2	TRBV3-1/TRBV3-2	TRBD1	TGTGCCAGCAGCCAAGATAGGGACAGCCGCTTC	CASSQDRDSRF
NA	TRBJ2-3	TRBV12-3/TRBV12-4	NA	TGTGCCAGCAGTTCTACAGATACGCAGTATTTT	CASSSTDTQYF
NA	TRBJ2-7	TRBV5-5	TRBD1	TGTGCCAGCAGCTTGTCGCGAGACAGGGGAAACTACGAGCAGTACTTC	CASSLSRDRGNYEQYF
NA	TRBJ2-3	TRBV2	NA	TGTGCCAGCAGGCAAGGCGGGGGCCATAGCGTTACGCAGTATTTT	CASRQGGGHSVTQYF
NA	TRBJ2-2	TRBV19	TRBD1	TGTGCCAGTAGTAGTTCCCGGGACAGGGTAATATCATCCGGGGAGCTGTTTTTT	CASSSSRDRVISSGELFF
NA	TRBJ1-3	TRBV12-3/TRBV12-4	NA	TGTGCCAGCAGTTTGGCCTCTGGAAACACCATATATTTT	CASSLASGNTIYF
NA	TRBJ2-2	TRBV6-5	TRBD1	TGTGCCAGCACCCGACAGGGGGCGAGCACCGGGGAGCTGTTTTTT	CASTRQGASTGELFF
NA	TRBJ2-7	TRBV24-1	TRBD1	TGTGCCACCAGTGATTTGTTCACAGGGGGAAATTCCGACGAGCAGTACTTC	CATSDLFTGGNSDEQYF
NA	TRBJ1-1	TRBV19	NA	TGTGCCAGTAGTATAGATCTATGGGGAGGCACTGAAGCTTTCTTT	CASSIDLWGGTEAFF
NA	TRBJ1-4	TRBV6-5	NA	TGTGCCAGCAGGCCAACAGGGTATGAAAAACTGTTTTTT	CASRPTGYEKLFF
NA	TRBJ1-1	TRBV30	TRBD1	TGTGCCTGGAGGAAGGGGGCTCTGGGCACTGAAGCTTTCTTT	CAWRKGALGTEAFF
NA	TRBJ1-2	TRBV6-5	TRBD1	TGTGCCAGCAGTCCCGACAGGGTAGGCTATGGCTACACCTTC	CASSPDRVGYGYTF
NA	TRBJ1-2	TRBV3-1/TRBV3-2	TRBD1	TGTGCCAGCAGCCAGGGACAGGGGGCTACTAACTATGGCTACACCTTC	CASSQGQGATNYGYTF
NA	TRBJ2-2	TRBV6-5	NA	TGTGCCACCCAAAACCCGACAGGATACACCGGGGAGCTGTTTTTT	CATQNPTGYTGELFF
NA	TRBJ1-3	TRBV9	NA	TGTGCCAGCAGCGCCTCGGGCTCTGGAAACACCATATATTTT	CASSASGSGNTIYF
NA	TRBJ1-2	TRBV24-1	TRBD1	TGTGCCACCAGTGACCGACAGGGACGTGGCTACACCTTC	CATSDRQGRGYTF
NA	TRBJ2-3	TRBV5-4	NA	TGTGCCAGCAGTCACCCTCCGCAGGGTAGCACAGATACGCAGTATTTT	CASSHPPQGSTDTQYF
NA	TRBJ1-2	TRBV6-2/TRBV6-3	NA	TGTGCCAGCAGTTTACGGACTGCCGGCTATGGCTACACCTTC	CASSLRTAGYGYTF
NA	TRBJ2-7	TRBV6-6	TRBD2	TGTGCCAGCTCCAATCCTGCGGGGGGCCACGAGCAGTACTTC	CASSNPAGGHEQYF
NA	TRBJ2-7	TRBV2	NA	TGTGCCAGCAGCATGGGGGAGGTGGGCGAGCAGTACTTC	CASSMGEVGEQYF
NA	TRBJ2-4	TRBV2	NA	TGTGCCAGCAGTGACTGGGCGTCCAAAAACATTCAGTACTTC	CASSDWASKNIQYF
NA	TRBJ2-5	TRBV5-1	TRBD1	TGCGCCAGCAGCTTGTCTGGGACAGGGCTGAGGGACCAGTACTTC	CASSLSGTGLRDQYF
NA	TRBJ1-2	TRBV29-1	TRBD1	TGCAGCGTTGAAGGGCAGGGGGCGGGCGGCTACACCTTC	CSVEGQGAGGYTF
NA	TRBJ2-3	TRBV6-5	NA	TGTGCCAGCAGCCGGAGGCCCAGCACAGATACGCAGTATTTT	CASSRRPSTDTQYF
NA	TRBJ2-7	TRBV11-2	TRBD1	TGTGCCAGCAGCTCCCGGACAGGGGGAGGGAGCGAGCAGTACTTC	CASSSRTGGGSEQYF
NA	TRBJ1-2	TRBV7-9	TRBD1	TGTGCCCTCCGAGAGGGGGCGTCGAACTATGGCTACACCTTC	CALREGASNYGYTF
NA	TRBJ1-3	TRBV5-4	TRBD1	TGTGCCAGCAGCACCAGGGGGTTTGGTGGAAACACCATATATTTT	CASSTRGFGGNTIYF
NA	TRBJ2-7	TRBV28	TRBD2	TGTGCCAGCAGTACGCCGGGGACTAGTCAATCTATGGGGCAGTACTTC	CASSTPGTSQSMGQYF
NA	TRBJ1-1	TRBV7-2	TRBD1	TGTGCCAGCAGCGCCGGGACAGGCCTTGAAGCTTTCTTT	CASSAGTGLEAFF
NA	TRBJ1-6	TRBV27	NA	TGTGCCAGCAGTTTACTCGGCGGCCCCCTCCACTTT	CASSLLGGPLHF
NA	TRBJ2-7	TRBV3-1/TRBV3-2	NA	TGTGCCAGCAGCCAAGTCGGTGGTACCTACGAGCAGTACTTC	CASSQVGGTYEQYF
once	TRBJ1-6	TRBV25-1	NA	TGTGCCAGCAGGCGGGAAGGCTCCTATAATTCACCCCTCCACTTT	CASRREGSYNSPLHF
once	TRBJ2-2	TRBV4-1	NA	TGCGCCAGCAGCCAAGAGGCGGTTCCCGGGGAGCTGTTTTTT	CASSQEAVPGELFF
NA	TRBJ2-2	TRBV27	NA	TGTGCCAGCAAAATACAACCGCATACCGGGGAGCTGTTTTTT	CASKIQPHTGELFF
NA	TRBJ1-1	TRBV27	NA	TGTGCCAGCAGTTTAGGAGGGATGAACACTGAAGCTTTCTTT	CASSLGGMNTEAFF
many	TRBJ1-1	TRBV12-3/TRBV12-4	NA	TGTGCCAGCAGTCCCCGGACAGCTGAAGCTTTCTTT	CASSPRTAEAFF
NA	TRBJ1-6	TRBV28	TRBD1	TGTGCCAGCAGTGCCCGACAGGGATCACATTCACCCCTCCACTTT	CASSARQGSHSPLHF
NA	TRBJ2-1	TRBV24-1	TRBD2	TGTGCCACCAGTGATTTTTCTAGCGGGAGTTTCTATGAGCAGTTCTTC	CATSDFSSGSFYEQFF
once	TRBJ2-3	TRBV5-1	TRBD2	TGCGCCAGCAGTACCGGGACTAGCGGGGATTTAAGTGGGACAGATACGCAGTATTTT	CASSTGTSGDLSGTDTQYF
NA	TRBJ1-5	TRBV9	TRBD1	TGTGCCAGCAGAAAGACAGGGGAAAATCAGCCCCAGCATTTT	CASRKTGENQPQHF
NA	TRBJ1-5	TRBV19	TRBD1	TGTTCCTCAGTAGGGACAGGGGAAAAGAGTCAGCCCCAGCATTTT	CSSVGTGEKSQPQHF
NA	TRBJ1-5	TRBV15	TRBD1	TGTGCCACCAGCAGAGTAGACAGGGGTGGTCAGCCCCAGCATTTT	CATSRVDRGGQPQHF
NA	TRBJ2-7	TRBV2	NA	TGTGCCAGCAGCAAGCAGATGACAGCCTACGAGCAGTACTTC	CASSKQMTAYEQYF
NA	TRBJ2-7	TRBV28	TRBD1	TGTGCCAGCAGCAGTAACAGGGGAGCCTACGAGCAGTACTTC	CASSSNRGAYEQYF
NA	TRBJ2-5	TRBV7-2	TRBD1	TGTGCCAGCAGCACGACAGGACAGGCGAGGGAGACCCAGTACTTC	CASSTTGQARETQYF
NA	TRBJ1-2	TRBV11-2	TRBD1	TGTGCCAGCAGCTCGACCGGGGAGCAGGGGGCTGGCTACACCTTC	CASSSTGEQGAGYTF
NA	TRBJ1-5	TRBV19	TRBD1	TGTGCCAGTAGTACGACAGGGGAAGGACAGCCCCAGCATTTT	CASSTTGEGQPQHF
NA	TRBJ1-1	TRBV5-1	NA	TGCGCCAGCAGCAAGGCGGGCAGGGGGAACACTGAAGCTTTCTTT	CASSKAGRGNTEAFF
NA	TRBJ2-5	TRBV9	TRBD2	TGTGCCAGCAGCGTGGGACTAGCGGGGATTCAAGAGACCCAGTACTTC	CASSVGLAGIQETQYF
NA	TRBJ1-2	TRBV2	NA	TGTGCCAGCAGTGAAGCGCGGGGCAGCCCGAGGAGAATCTTC	CASSEARGSPRRIF
NA	TRBJ2-5	TRBV20-1	TRBD2	TGCAGTGCTAGTAAGACTAGCGGGGAAACGTTAGAGACCCAGTACTTC	CSASKTSGETLETQYF
NA	TRBJ2-5	TRBV19	NA	TGTGCCAGTAGTAACCAGGCTACAATACAAGAGACCCAGTACTTC	CASSNQATIQETQYF
NA	TRBJ2-3	TRBV5-1	TRBD1	TGCGCCAGCAGCTTGGCAAACAGGGGAGATACGCAGTATTTT	CASSLANRGDTQYF
NA	TRBJ2-1	TRBV10-2	TRBD1	TGCGCCAGCATGCCCGGGACAGGGGGGAGTGAGCAGTTCTTC	CASMPGTGGSEQFF
NA	TRBJ1-2	TRBV19	TRBD1	TGTGCCAGTAGTATCCCCCCCGGGACAGGAGCCTACACCTTC	CASSIPPGTGAYTF
once	TRBJ2-1	TRBV29-1	NA	TGCAGCGTGGGGAGGCCGGGTGAGCAGTTCTTC	CSVGRPGEQFF
NA	TRBJ1-1	TRBV3-1/TRBV3-2	TRBD1	TGTGCCAGCAGCCAGGACAGGGGGGACACTGAAGCTTTCTTT	CASSQDRGDTEAFF